What follows are 15 T cell receptor beta chains derived from one specimen sequenced in a study of blood T cell repertoires in COVID-19. The repertoire was sequenced with immunoSEQ multiplex PCR; TCRdb's copy has only in-frame clones and lacks some. The sample has about 140,000 clones, about four fifths seen once. Sequenced material: peripheral blood. Receptor source: a man between 65 and 85 years old who had recovered from COVID-19.

The rearrangement joins TRBV21-1 to TRBJ2-1; TRBD1 is the table's D call and was not checked against the DNA. TRBV21-1 is a pseudogene segment. The CDR3 covers 16 residues. The CDR3 is CASSTYPGTGDNEQFF. The CDR3 coding sequence is TGTGCCAGCAGCACCTATCCCGGGACAGGGGATAATGAGCAGTTCTTC.

V gene TRBV11-2 combines with J gene TRBJ1-3, with D tentatively TRBD1 (5 bases). There are 15 residues in the CDR3. Germline V lookup: CDR1 SGHAT, CDR2 FQNNGV. V dropped 3 bases and J dropped 2 bases, with 11 bases sitting between them. The CDR3 DNA reads as TGTGCCAGCAGCTTGGGGGGGGGACCTGGAAACACCATATATTTT. As protein: CASSLGGGPGNTIYF.

To note about this clone: Other DNA sequences in this specimen translate into the identical CDR3. The rearrangement uses TRBV5-1 and TRBJ1-1; TRBD1 matches at 7 bases. The CDR3 is 14 residues long. Germline V gene lookup returns CDR1 SGHRS and CDR2 YFSETQ. V shed 4 bases, J shed 0 bases, and the junction held 3 bases outside the gene matches. The CDR3 reads CASSRDSLNTEAFF. CDR3 nucleotide sequence: TGCGCCAGCAGCAGGGACAGCTTGAACACTGAAGCTTTCTTT. The complete variable domain, with remaining parts taken from reference TRBV5-1 and TRBJ1-1, reads KAGVTQTPRYLIKTRGQQVTLSCSPISGHRSVSWYQQTPGQGLQFLFEYFSETQRNKGNFPGRFSGRQFSNSRSEMNVSTLELGDSALYLCASSRDSLNTEAFFGQGTRLTVV.

The rearrangement uses TRBV6-5 and TRBJ2-3; 12 bases fit TRBD2. Germline CDR1 MNHEY, CDR2 SVGAGI. The CDR3 loop spans 15 amino acids. J gave up 2 bases and V 6 bases, and 3 bases lay outside the gene matches. This chain's CDR3 is CASRGLAGSTDTQYF. The DNA of the CDR3 is TGTGCCAGCAGGGGACTAGCGGGTTCCACAGATACGCAGTATTTT.

As regards this clone: The junction departs from germline at one end; a sequencing error may be responsible. The gene calls are TRBV10-3 and TRBJ2-1; TRBD2 matches at 13 bases. CDR1 is ENHRY, CDR2 SYGVKD, per germline. The CDR3 spans 17 residues. The CDR3: CGIGGGNGLAGVGEQFF. DNA for the CDR3: TGTGGCATCGGAGGCGGAAACGGACTAGCGGGAGTCGGTGAGCAGTTCTTC.

The rearrangement joins TRBV18 to TRBJ1-5; 7 positions match TRBD1. From germline, CDR1 is KGHSH and CDR2 LQKENI. V lost 0 bases, J lost 6 bases, and 11 bases stayed unmatched. This CDR3 contains 17 residues. CDR3 loop: CASSPPDRPRLFQPQHF. The DNA for the CDR3 is TGTGCCAGCTCACCACCGGACAGGCCCCGACTGTTTCAGCCCCAGCATTTT.

J is TRBJ1-2 and V is TRBV6-6, with TRBD1 matching over 7 bases. The J segment lost 4 bases and the V segment lost 6 bases, leaving 8 bases of the junction unmatched. The CDR3 is made up of 14 amino acids. Germline V gene sequence: CDR1 MNHNY, CDR2 SVGAGI (reference sequence). The CDR3 is CASSPATGSYGYTF. The CDR3 coding sequence is TGTGCCAGCAGCCCCGCGACAGGGAGCTATGGCTACACCTTC.

J is TRBJ2-7 and V is TRBV7-2, with 10 bases matching TRBD2. Per the germline V gene, CDR1 is SGHTA and CDR2 is FQGNSA. After removal of 3 bases from V and 2 bases from J, the junction contained 7 bases not matched to a gene. The CDR3 is 16 residues long. The CDR3 spells CASSFRWTSGTYEQYF. The CDR3 nucleotides read TGTGCCAGCAGCTTCCGTTGGACTAGCGGAACCTACGAGCAGTACTTC.

The chain joins TRBV5-6 to TRBJ2-7; D gene uncertain. Germline assignment: CDR1 SGHDT and CDR2 YYEEEE. Trimming left V 0 bases short and J 5 bases short, with 9 bases between. The CDR3 runs 13 residues. The CDR3 here is CASSLDISDEQYF. The CDR3 nucleotides are TGTGCCAGCAGCTTGGACATCAGCGACGAGCAGTACTTC.

This clone was recorded a few times. The chain uses TRBV29-1 and TRBJ2-1; 12 positions match TRBD2. Germline V CDR1 and CDR2: SQVTM, ANQGSEA. This CDR3 has 16 residues. V shed 1 base and J 7 bases; nucleotides not matched to a gene: 8. This chain's CDR3 is CSVEGSWTSGTNEQFF. In nucleotides, the CDR3 is TGCAGCGTTGAAGGCTCTTGGACTAGCGGGACTAATGAGCAGTTCTTC.

The V and J genes are TRBV5-1 and TRBJ2-3, with 14 bases identical to TRBD2. CDR1 is SGHRS and CDR2 is YFSETQ in the germline V gene. V shed 4 bases, J shed 0 bases, and the junction held 4 bases outside the gene matches. The CDR3 extends over 17 amino acids. The CDR3 spells CASSPGLAGVSTDTQYF. In DNA, the CDR3 is TGCGCCAGCAGCCCGGGACTAGCGGGAGTTAGCACAGATACGCAGTATTTT.

The V and J genes are TRBV5-1 and TRBJ1-3, with D tentatively TRBD1 (6 bases). The V end was cut by 4 bases, the J end by 2 bases, with 16 bases between. The CDR3 loop spans 16 amino acids. Germline loops: CDR1 SGHRS, CDR2 YFSETQ. CDR3 in amino acids: CASSPGTSFAGNTIYF. The CDR3 DNA sequence: TGCGCCAGCAGCCCGGGGACATCATTTGCTGGAAACACCATATATTTT.

The V and J genes are TRBV29-1 and TRBJ2-1, with D uncertain. From germline, CDR1 is SQVTM and CDR2 ANQGSEA. With 6 bases removed from V and 7 bases from J, the gap between germline ends came to 16 bases. The CDR3 totals 13 residues. CDR3 DNA: TGCAGCGTCCTGGGCCCAACCGTTAATGAGCAGTTCTTC. This codes for CSVLGPTVNEQFF.

This clone was counted a few times. V and J are TRBV3-1 (or the pseudogene TRBV3-2) and TRBJ2-7, with 12 bases lining up with TRBD2. This CDR3 region has 17 residues. Per the germline V gene, CDR1 is LGHDT and CDR2 is YNNKEL (reference sequence). Trimming took 3 bases from V and 7 from J; bases not matched to a gene: 13. The CDR3 DNA follows: TGTGCCAGCAGCCAGTCCTTCAGACTAGCGGGAGAAGGTGAGCAGTACTTC. It specifies CASSQSFRLAGEGEQYF.

The rearrangement links TRBV27 to TRBJ2-1; 7 bases map to TRBD2. V lost 3 bases to trimming and J lost 4 bases; unmatched junction nucleotides: 6. Germline CDR1 reads MNHEY; CDR2 reads SMNVEV (reference sequence). The CDR3 covers 15 residues. CDR3 loop: CASSFASGLYNEQFF. The CDR3 DNA sequence: TGTGCCAGCAGTTTCGCTAGCGGATTATACAATGAGCAGTTCTTC.